The next 23 T cell receptor beta chains were all read from a single sample in a study of blood T cell repertoires in COVID-19. Produced via immunoSEQ multiplex PCR; TCRdb's table is partial and in-frame only. Of hundreds of thousands of clones listed, approximately 90% are singletons. The sequenced sample consisted of peripheral blood. All receptors derive from a woman aged 55-75 years with acute or convalescent COVID-19.

The chain recombines TRBV9 with TRBJ2-1; 10 nucleotides line up with TRBD2. After removal of 0 bases from V and 5 bases from J, the junction contained 5 bases not matched to a gene. Germline values: CDR1 SGDLS, CDR2 YYNGEE. This CDR3 is 16 amino acids long. Here the CDR3 DNA reads TGTGCCAGCAGCGTAGGAGTAGCGGGAGGCAACAATGAGCAGTTCTTC. Protein sequence: CASSVGVAGGNNEQFF.

The V and J genes are TRBV5-1 and TRBJ2-2; 9 bases agree with TRBD1. Germline CDR1 reads SGHRS; CDR2 reads YFSETQ. The length of the CDR3 is 20 residues. The J segment lost 4 bases and the V segment lost 2 bases, leaving 18 bases of the junction unmatched. The CDR3 loop is CASSFGLWGQGDRGTGELFF. The CDR3 coding sequence is TGCGCCAGCAGCTTCGGTCTATGGGGACAGGGAGACCGCGGCACCGGGGAGCTGTTTTTT.

This clone was seen only once. The chain employs TRBV28 and TRBJ1-5; no firm D call. Per the germline V gene, CDR1 is MDHEN and CDR2 is SYDVKM. CDR3 length: 14 residues. V dropped 7 bases and J dropped 0 bases, with 10 bases sitting between them. CDR3: CASTEEYSNQPQHF. The DNA of the CDR3 is TGTGCCAGCACCGAGGAGTATAGCAATCAGCCCCAGCATTTT.

The chain links TRBV28 to TRBJ1-1; tentatively, D is TRBD1 (6 bases). The germline gives CDR1 MDHEN, CDR2 SYDVKM. This CDR3 has 15 residues. With 5 bases removed from V and 1 base from J, the gap between germline ends came to 14 bases. Here the CDR3 DNA reads TGTGCCAGCAGTCCCCACAGGGATTGGAACACTGAAGCTTTCTTT. This gives the protein CASSPHRDWNTEAFF.

The CDR3 here is CASSDGTGGRNTIYF. The CDR3 DNA follows: TGCGCCAGCAGCGACGGGACGGGCGGGAGAAACACCATATATTTT. This sequence joins TRBV5-1 and TRBJ1-3, with TRBD1 as a possible D gene (5 bases). The CDR3 totals 15 residues. V lost 4 bases, J lost 5 bases, and 16 bases lay in between. CDR1 SGHRS and CDR2 YFSETQ come from the germline V gene.

V and J are TRBV4-3 and TRBJ2-3; TRBD2 matches 8 bases. CDR3 length: 17 amino acids. The J segment lost 4 bases and the V segment lost 0 bases, leaving 9 bases of the junction unmatched. Looked up from germline, CDR1 is LGHNA and CDR2 is YSLEER. The CDR3 spells CASSQEGSGSTADTQYF. The CDR3 DNA follows: TGCGCCAGCAGCCAAGAGGGGAGCGGGAGTACGGCAGATACGCAGTATTTT.

This clone has only a few counts. The chain has TRBV27 and TRBJ2-2; possible D gene TRBD2, 6 bases. V was clipped by 6 bases and J by 0 bases, with 11 bases between them. The CDR3 consists of 15 residues. Germline CDR1 reads MNHEY; CDR2 reads SMNVEV (reference sequence). CDR3 protein: CASRFERANTGELFF. DNA for the CDR3: TGTGCCAGCAGGTTCGAGCGGGCGAACACCGGGGAGCTGTTTTTT.

The sample holds one count of this clone. Other DNA sequences in the same sample also yield this CDR3. This chain uses TRBV6-4 with TRBJ2-3; D remains ambiguous. The CDR3 is made up of 13 amino acids. Trimming left V 9 bases short and J 2 bases short, with 12 bases between. Germline CDR1 is MRHNA and CDR2 is SNTAGT. The CDR3 region has the DNA TGTGCCAGTAGTCGCGAAGTCACAGATACGCAGTATTTT. This gives the protein CASSREVTDTQYF.

The chain combines TRBV7-3 with TRBJ2-1; 8 nucleotides agree with TRBD2. In germline, CDR1 is SGHTA, CDR2 FQGTGA. The CDR3 has 17 residues. V dropped 2 bases and J dropped 0; count of bases not matched to a gene: 6. The CDR3 is CASSLGLAGTSYNEQFF. In nucleotides, the CDR3 is TGTGCCAGCAGCTTAGGGCTAGCGGGTACCTCCTACAATGAGCAGTTCTTC.

The chain recombines TRBV15 with TRBJ2-1, with 7 positions matching TRBD2. V shed 1 base and J 2 bases; nucleotides not matched to a gene: 8. CDR1 is LNHNV and CDR2 is YYDKDF in the germline V gene (reference sequence). This CDR3 has 17 residues. The CDR3 nucleotides read TGTGCCACCAGCAGAGCCATAGGAGGGAGGGCCTACAATGAGCAGTTCTTC. Its translation is CATSRAIGGRAYNEQFF.

This chain links TRBV21-1 with TRBJ2-5; the D call TRBD1 from the table was never checked on the DNA. TRBV21-1 is deemed a pseudogene. This CDR3 has 16 residues. CDR3 coding DNA: TGTGCCAGCAGCAAAGCAGGACAGGCCAACAGGGAGACCCAGTACTTC. Translation gives CASSKAGQANRETQYF.

The V call is TRBV27, the J call TRBJ2-2; the D gene is possibly TRBD1 (5 bases). CDR3 size: 17 residues. Trimming pared 2 bases from V and 1 base from J, leaving 14 bases between. Germline V gene data show CDR1 as MNHEY and CDR2 as SMNVEV (reference sequence). In DNA, the CDR3 is TGTGCCAGCAGTTTACAACCCCGGCAGGGGAACACCGGGGAGCTGTTTTTT. This gives the protein CASSLQPRQGNTGELFF.

The table lists this clone with a count of one. The chain joins TRBV4-2 to TRBJ2-7, with TRBD1 matching over 9 bases. The CDR3 extends over 16 amino acids. The germline CDR1 and CDR2 sequences are LGHNA and YNFKEQ. Losses at the gene ends were 4 bases for V and 0 bases for J; bases not matched to a gene: 7. The CDR3 DNA is TGTGCCAGCAGCCCAGCCGGGACAGGGAGCTCCTACGAGCAGTACTTC. Protein sequence: CASSPAGTGSSYEQYF.

This chain joins TRBV5-1 and TRBJ1-1; D is uncertain. V lost 0 bases, J lost 0 bases, and 6 bases lay in between. This CDR3 region has 14 residues. Germline CDR1 SGHRS, CDR2 YFSETQ. The CDR3 bases are TGCGCCAGCAGCTTGGTCGGGGTGAACACTGAAGCTTTCTTT. It encodes CASSLVGVNTEAFF.

V gene TRBV6-5 combines with J gene TRBJ1-4, with 11 bases that match TRBD1. Losses at the gene ends were 6 bases for V and 7 bases for J; bases not matched to a gene: 1. The CDR3 has 13 amino acids. The germline V gene has CDR1 MNHEY and CDR2 SVGAGI. The CDR3 DNA is TGTGCCAGCAGGGGGACAGGGGGTGAAAAACTGTTTTTT. Its protein is CASRGTGGEKLFF.

This chain connects TRBV28 to TRBJ2-4; the D is unclear. This CDR3 contains 15 residues. V gave up 2 bases and J gave up 0 bases, with 8 bases separating them. The germline CDR1 and CDR2 sequences are MDHEN and SYDVKM. The CDR3 reads CASSLERLAKNIQYF. DNA for the CDR3: TGTGCCAGCAGTTTAGAGAGGCTAGCCAAAAACATTCAGTACTTC.

The CDR3 is CASSPEVGWDSPLHF. In DNA, the CDR3 is TGCGCCAGCAGCCCGGAGGTGGGGTGGGATTCACCCCTCCACTTT. The chain combines TRBV5-1 with TRBJ1-6; D is undetermined. The CDR3 covers 15 residues. V was clipped by 4 bases and J by 8 bases, with 16 bases between them. Germline V gene data show CDR1 as SGHRS and CDR2 as YFSETQ.

The V and J genes are TRBV5-4 and TRBJ2-7, with 9 bases identical to TRBD2. Germline V gives CDR1 SGHNT, CDR2 YYREEE (reference sequence). V was pared by 2 bases and J by 6 bases, with 9 bases of the junction left unmatched. The CDR3 length is 15 residues. The CDR3 here is CASSLFSIAGVEQYF. The CDR3 DNA reads as TGTGCCAGCAGCTTATTTTCCATAGCGGGGGTCGAGCAGTACTTC.

V usage is TRBV4-1 and J usage is TRBJ2-1, with TRBD2 as a possible D gene (5 bases). Between the trimmed V and J ends, which lost 1 base and 4 bases, there was a span of 8 bases. This CDR3 spans 14 amino acids. From germline, CDR1 is MGHRA and CDR2 YSYEKL. The CDR3 DNA reads TGCGCCAGCAGCCAAGCCGGGATTTACAATGAGCAGTTCTTC. Its translation is CASSQAGIYNEQFF.

The chain combines TRBV3-1 (or the pseudogene TRBV3-2) with TRBJ2-3; 12 positions match TRBD2. This CDR3 has 16 amino acids. CDR1 and CDR2 (germline): LGHDT, YNNKEL (reference sequence). V trimming: 6 bases; J trimming: 2 bases; junction bases outside the gene matches: 6. CDR3 loop: CASSPGLAGLTDTQYF. The CDR3 bases are TGTGCCAGCAGTCCTGGACTAGCGGGACTCACAGATACGCAGTATTTT.

This chain joins TRBV18 and TRBJ1-2, with TRBD1 matching 9 bases. The CDR3 consists of 15 residues. Germline trimming cut 6 bases from V and 3 bases from J; bases unmatched to any gene: 8. CDR1 and CDR2 from the germline V gene are KGHSH and LQKENI. CDR3 nucleotides: TGTGCCAGCTCCCCGGACAGGGGTCAATACTATGGCTACACCTTC. Protein product: CASSPDRGQYYGYTF.

The chain has TRBV4-1 and TRBJ2-7; TRBD1 aligns across 8 bases. Germline V lookup: CDR1 MGHRA, CDR2 YSYEKL. The V gene end was trimmed by 1 base and the J gene end by 7 bases; junction bases not matched to a gene: 3. The CDR3 totals 13 residues. CDR3 loop: CASSQGTGREQYF. CDR3 DNA sequence: TGCGCCAGCAGCCAAGGGACAGGGAGAGAGCAGTACTTC.

This chain joins TRBV7-2 and TRBJ2-7; the D gene is possibly TRBD1 (6 bases). The CDR3 covers 13 residues. Germline V CDR1 and CDR2: SGHTA, FQGNSA. V was shortened by 7 bases and J by 2 bases, with 12 bases between the two germline ends. The CDR3 here is CASNKQGAYEQYF. The CDR3 nucleotides read TGTGCCAGCAACAAACAGGGAGCCTACGAGCAGTACTTC.